The rows below give T cell receptor beta chains drawn from one sample of a study of cytomegalovirus exposure and HLA in healthy donors. Repertoires were generated with immunoSEQ multiplex PCR, while TCRdb's copy carries only in-frame clones and drops some. The sample consists of fewer than 85,000 clones, approximately 96% of them appearing once. The sample consisted of PBMCs. The receptors shown here come from a woman between 18 and 30 years old in good health and CMV-seronegative. CDR3s include the opening cysteine and the closing phenylalanine or tryptophan. D genes are given only for firm matches. Size is omitted from some rows. Given values are once, few, many or a class for expanded clones.

j_call: TRBJ1-1
cdr3_length: 11
clone_size: .
d_call: .
v_call: TRBV6-5
cdr3_nt: TGTGCCAGCAGTTACCTGACTGAAGCTTTCTTT
cdr3_aa: CASSYLTEAFF

j_call: TRBJ2-2
cdr3_length: 18
clone_size: .
d_call: .
v_call: TRBV21-1
cdr3_nt: TGTGCCAGCGGTTGGACTAGCGGCTTACTGACGAACACCGGGGAGCTGTTTTTT
cdr3_aa: CASGWTSGLLTNTGELFF

j_call: TRBJ2-1
cdr3_length: 11
clone_size: .
d_call: .
v_call: TRBV14
cdr3_nt: TGTGCCAGCCAGGCCCCTAGGGAGGCGTTCTTC
cdr3_aa: CASQAPREAFF

j_call: TRBJ1-1
cdr3_length: 14
clone_size: .
d_call: .
v_call: TRBV6-4
cdr3_nt: TGTGCCAGCAGTGACTCGACGGGAATGAGTGAAGCTTTCTTT
cdr3_aa: CASSDSTGMSEAFF

j_call: TRBJ2-1
cdr3_length: 14
clone_size: .
d_call: .
v_call: TRBV27
cdr3_nt: TGTGCCAGCAGTGGGCTTAGCTCCTACAATGAGCAGTTCTTC
cdr3_aa: CASSGLSSYNEQFF

j_call: TRBJ2-5
cdr3_length: 16
clone_size: .
d_call: TRBD2
v_call: TRBV27
cdr3_nt: TGTGCCAGCAGTCCATTACCGGGACTAGCGCAAGAGACCCAGTACTTC
cdr3_aa: CASSPLPGLAQETQYF

j_call: TRBJ2-3
cdr3_length: 18
clone_size: .
d_call: TRBD2
v_call: TRBV10-1
cdr3_nt: TGCGCCAGCAGTGCCGGGACTAGCGGGTGGACTAGCACAGATACGCAGTATTTT
cdr3_aa: CASSAGTSGWTSTDTQYF

j_call: TRBJ2-7
cdr3_length: 13
clone_size: .
d_call: .
v_call: TRBV4-1
cdr3_nt: TGCGCCAGCAGCCACCCCGGGTTATACGAGCAGTACTTC
cdr3_aa: CASSHPGLYEQYF

j_call: TRBJ2-1
cdr3_length: 16
clone_size: .
d_call: TRBD1
v_call: TRBV14
cdr3_nt: TGTGCCAGCAGCCAGAATACAGGGGTCACCTACAATGAGCAGTTCTTC
cdr3_aa: CASSQNTGVTYNEQFF

j_call: TRBJ1-5
cdr3_length: 13
clone_size: .
d_call: .
v_call: TRBV18
cdr3_nt: TGTGCCAGCTCGCCCACAGGGAATCAGCCCCAGCATTTT
cdr3_aa: CASSPTGNQPQHF

j_call: TRBJ1-6
cdr3_length: 17
clone_size: .
d_call: .
v_call: TRBV27
cdr3_nt: TGTGCCAGCAGTTTGGCAGGACAGAGTATTAAGAATTCACCCCTCCACTTT
cdr3_aa: CASSLAGQSIKNSPLHF

j_call: TRBJ1-2
cdr3_length: 15
clone_size: .
d_call: .
v_call: TRBV9
cdr3_nt: TGTGCCAGCAGCGGCGGGGGAGGGGGTAACTATGGCTACACCTTC
cdr3_aa: CASSGGGGGNYGYTF

j_call: TRBJ2-2
cdr3_length: 14
clone_size: .
d_call: .
v_call: TRBV11-2
cdr3_nt: TGTGCCAGCAGCCGGCAGTGGAGCACCGGGGAGCTGTTTTTT
cdr3_aa: CASSRQWSTGELFF

j_call: TRBJ2-7
cdr3_length: 17
clone_size: .
d_call: TRBD2
v_call: TRBV7-9
cdr3_nt: TGTGCCAGCAGCAAATCTGGACTAGCGGGAGCCATCTACGAGCAGTACTTC
cdr3_aa: CASSKSGLAGAIYEQYF

j_call: TRBJ2-3
cdr3_length: 15
clone_size: once
d_call: .
v_call: TRBV7-9
cdr3_nt: TGTGCCAGCAGCTCCCGACTACTTAGCACAGATACGCAGTATTTT
cdr3_aa: CASSSRLLSTDTQYF

j_call: TRBJ2-5
cdr3_length: 16
clone_size: .
d_call: .
v_call: TRBV6-5
cdr3_nt: TGTGCCAGCAGTTACTCTTTTAGCGGAACACAAGAGACCCAGTACTTC
cdr3_aa: CASSYSFSGTQETQYF

j_call: TRBJ2-1
cdr3_length: 16
clone_size: .
d_call: TRBD2
v_call: TRBV9
cdr3_nt: TGTGCCAGCAGCGCGACTAGCCAGAGCTCCTACAATGAGCAGTTCTTC
cdr3_aa: CASSATSQSSYNEQFF